This TCR beta chain is drawn from a study of response to subunit inactivated influenza vaccine. In TCRdb, the RT-PCR reads were re-called with MiXCR into one record per CDR3 protein. The repertoire includes almost 250,000 distinct CDR3 sequences, more than 10% of them detected once, and 7.5% to 10% sits in the top ten. This clonotype turned up a few times. Its antigen remains unidentified. Study-level results: A suggestion made by the authors is that each seasonal influenza vaccination recruits few new T cells.

V lost 3 bases and J 9 bases, leaving 12 bases between the germline ends. The germline gives CDR1 LNHDA, CDR2 SQIVND (reference sequence). This CDR3 spans 14 amino acids. The sequenced sample was non-naive T cells sorted from PBMCs, obtained 14 days before vaccination. The chain recombines TRBV19 with TRBJ1-6, with D hard to call. The clonotype comes from a man aged 45-60 years who received an inactivated influenza vaccine. CDR3 bases: TGTGCCAGTAGTATGGAGGGTTTCGTTTCACCCCTCCACTTT. It yields the protein CASSMEGFVSPLHF.